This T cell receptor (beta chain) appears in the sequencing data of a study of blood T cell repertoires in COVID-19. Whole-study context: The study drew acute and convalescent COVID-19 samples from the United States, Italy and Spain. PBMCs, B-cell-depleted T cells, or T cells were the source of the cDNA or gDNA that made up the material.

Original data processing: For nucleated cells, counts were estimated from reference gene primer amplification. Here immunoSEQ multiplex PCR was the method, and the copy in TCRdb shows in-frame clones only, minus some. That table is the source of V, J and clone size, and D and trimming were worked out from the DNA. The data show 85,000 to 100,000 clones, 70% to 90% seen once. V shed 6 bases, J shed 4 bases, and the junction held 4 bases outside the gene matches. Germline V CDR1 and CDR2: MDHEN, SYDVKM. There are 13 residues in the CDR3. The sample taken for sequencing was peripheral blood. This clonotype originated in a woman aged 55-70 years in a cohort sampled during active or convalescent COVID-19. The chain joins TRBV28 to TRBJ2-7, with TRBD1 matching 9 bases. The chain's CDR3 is CASSRTGVYEQYF. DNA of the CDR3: TGTGCCAGCAGCAGGACAGGGGTTTACGAGCAGTACTTC. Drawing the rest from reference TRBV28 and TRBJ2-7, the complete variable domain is DVKVTQSSRYLVKRTGEKVFLECVQDMDHENMFWYRQDPGLGLRLIYFSYDVKMKEKGDIPEGYSVSREKKERFSLILESASTNQTSMYLCASSRTGVYEQYFGPGTRLTVT.